This T cell receptor beta chain came from a study of early T cells in non-severe SARS-CoV-2 infection. Study-wide background: Sequencing used unsorted whole-blood bulk RNA, so chains lack pairing.

This clonotype was recorded at least ten times. Its antigen is currently unknown. Study-level points and caveats: Missing private and CD4 specificities, VDJdb matching favored anti-spike CD8 responses.

V lost 6 bases, J lost 2 bases, and 12 bases lay in between. CDR3 size: 14 residues. Germline-derived CDR1 and CDR2 are SGHRS and YFSETQ. Individual cDNA molecules received unique molecular identifiers during library preparation. MiXCR was run by TCRdb on the 5' RACE reads, yielding one entry per CDR3 protein. Among more than 60,000 distinct CDR3 sequences listed, under 15% were seen once. The rearrangement uses TRBV5-1 and TRBJ2-1; TRBD2 is a possible D gene (6 bases). The sequenced sample was whole blood. This clonotype was obtained from an adult who was a healthcare worker with PCR-confirmed SARS-CoV-2 infection or an uninfected control (not recorded which). The CDR3: CASTFGGTYNEQFF. CDR3 bases: TGCGCCAGCACCTTCGGGGGAACCTACAATGAGCAGTTCTTC. Combining the CDR3 with reference TRBV5-1 and TRBJ2-1 gives the whole variable domain KAGVTQTPRYLIKTRGQQVTLSCSPISGHRSVSWYQQTPGQGLQFLFEYFSETQRNKGNFPGRFSGRQFSNSRSEMNVSTLELGDSALYLCASTFGGTYNEQFFGPGTRLTVL.